This T cell receptor beta chain was identified in a study of cytomegalovirus exposure and HLA in healthy donors. Study conclusions and caveats: Sequence variants that were highly shared formed a cluster that was likely a sequencing artifact.

Turning to this clone: What it recognizes is unknown.

The PCR used 60 Vbeta and 13 Jbeta primers. Method: immunoSEQ multiplex PCR; TCRdb's copy keeps in-frame clones and lacks some. The sample lists under 200,000 clones, about 84% seen once, with about 14% in the top ten. Trimming left V 5 bases short and J 4 bases short, with 17 bases between. CDR1 and CDR2 (germline): MDHEN, SYDVKM. The length of the CDR3 is 15 residues. The sequenced material came from PBMCs. The clonotype was recovered from a woman in her 30s in good health and CMV-seropositive. The chain recombines TRBV28 with TRBJ1-1, with no clear D. CDR3 bases: TGTGCCAGCAGTACCCCGAAGAGGGTGAGCACTGAAGCTTTCTTT. Amino acids: CASSTPKRVSTEAFF.